The 20 T cell receptor beta chains given below trace back to one sample, sequenced in a study of T-cell reconstitution after alpha-beta-depleted transplantation in children. Unique molecular identifiers were incorporated during preparation of the TCRbeta library. Each CDR3 protein gets one entry after TCRdb re-called the PCR reads with MiXCR. The sample carries almost 500,000 distinct CDR3 sequences, around 13% recorded once. This specimen consisted of PBMCs from the stem cell graft donor, obtained from the stem cell graft. All receptors derive from a human donor who donated a stem cell graft to a child with combined immunodeficiency.

The chain recombines TRBV6-5 with TRBJ2-3; weak D call: TRBD1 (6 bases). CDR1 is MNHEY, CDR2 SVGAGI, per germline. The length of the CDR3 is 15 residues. V shed 0 bases and J shed 4 bases, with 11 bases lying between them. The CDR3 sequence: CASSYSISGADTQYF. CDR3 DNA: TGTGCCAGCAGTTACTCAATATCAGGGGCAGATACGCAGTATTTT.

The chain joins TRBV5-1 to TRBJ2-1; 7 bases are shared with TRBD2. The CDR3 runs to 15 residues. Trimming at V came to 4 bases and at J to 3 bases, leaving 7 bases not matched to a gene. CDR1 is SGHRS and CDR2 is YFSETQ in the germline V gene. The CDR3 region has the DNA TGCGCCAGCAGCCGACGCGGGGGATACTACAATGAGCAGTTCTTC. This sequence encodes CASSRRGGYYNEQFF.

This clonotype was detected many times. V is TRBV12-3 or TRBV12-4 and J is TRBJ1-1, with no clear D. The CDR3 is 13 amino acids. V lost 6 bases and J lost 8, with 16 bases in between. The CDR3 here is CASSVGRVNEAFF. The CDR3, as DNA: TGTGCCAGCAGCGTAGGGCGGGTGAACGAAGCTTTCTTT.

This clonotype occurred a few times. The genes are TRBV5-1 and TRBJ1-6, with D possibly TRBD1 on 5 matching bases. The CDR3 covers 15 residues. Germline values: CDR1 SGHRS, CDR2 YFSETQ. V was clipped by 3 bases and J by 8 bases, with 15 bases between them. CDR3 in DNA: TGCGCCAGCAGCTCGGGACTTCTGAGGGATTCACCCCTCCACTTT. Translation gives CASSSGLLRDSPLHF.

In this sample, this clonotype turned up a few times. The chain has TRBV25-1 and TRBJ2-3, with a weak D call TRBD1 (5 bases). The CDR3 totals 16 residues. The V and J ends lost 4 bases and 5 bases respectively, with 19 bases between them. Germline V gene lookup returns CDR1 MGHDK and CDR2 SYGVNS. The CDR3 bases are TGTGCCAGCAGTGGGTACGGCTACAGGAGAGGAGATACGCAGTATTTT. Its translation: CASSGYGYRRGDTQYF. Using reference TRBV25-1 and TRBJ2-3 for the parts outside the CDR3, the full variable domain is EADIYQTPRYLVIGTGKKITLECSQTMGHDKMYWYQQDPGMELHLIHYSYGVNSTEKGDLSSESTVSRIRTEHFPLTLESARPSHTSQYLCASSGYGYRRGDTQYFGPGTRLTVL.

This rearrangement joins TRBV28 to TRBJ2-7, with D possibly being TRBD1 (5 bases). Germline V CDR1 and CDR2: MDHEN, SYDVKM. The CDR3 runs 15 residues. V dropped 6 bases and J dropped 1 base, with 16 bases sitting between them. The CDR3 nucleotides are TGTGCCAGCAGAGGGGCAGGGTCTTTTTCCTACGAGCAGTACTTC. It yields the protein CASRGAGSFSYEQYF.

This clonotype was recorded only once. The chain uses TRBV11-2 and TRBJ2-1; 13 bases match TRBD2. The CDR3 is made up of 19 amino acids. The V gene's germline CDR1 is SGHAT and CDR2 FQNNGV. J was trimmed by 0 bases and V by 5 bases; bases with no gene match: 10. The CDR3 coding sequence is TGTGCCAGCAGCACGCTCGGGACTAGCGGGGTCCACTCCTACAATGAGCAGTTCTTC. The encoded protein is CASSTLGTSGVHSYNEQFF.

This chain uses TRBV24-1 with TRBJ2-1, with unresolved D. The CDR3 is 13 residues long. V dropped 3 bases and J dropped 4 bases, with 6 bases sitting between them. Germline V gives CDR1 KGHDR, CDR2 SFDVKD. In DNA, the CDR3 is TGTGCCACCAGTGATCATTATTACAATGAGCAGTTCTTC. Translation: CATSDHYYNEQFF.

This clonotype was counted ten times or more. The chain links TRBV29-1 to TRBJ2-1; 8 bases line up with TRBD1. The CDR3 is 18 residues long. The V gene end was trimmed by 1 base and the J gene end by 1 base; junction bases not matched to a gene: 12. Germline V gene sequence: CDR1 SQVTM, CDR2 ANQGSEA. The CDR3 DNA reads TGCAGCGTTGAAGGGTTTGAAGAACGACAGGGGTCCTACAATGAGCAGTTCTTC. This translates into CSVEGFEERQGSYNEQFF.

This clonotype was seen more than once but under ten times. This rearrangement joins TRBV6-1 to TRBJ2-7, with 9 bases identical to TRBD2. V was pared by 3 bases and J by 7 bases, with 19 bases of the junction left unmatched. In germline, CDR1 is MNHNS, CDR2 SASEGT. CDR3 length: 18 amino acids. The CDR3 region has the DNA TGTGCCAGCAGTGACCCCCCTCTAGCGGGATTGACTTGGGGGGAGCAGTACTTC. This codes for CASSDPPLAGLTWGEQYF.

In this sample, this clonotype turned up a few times. The chain uses TRBV24-1 and TRBJ2-5, with 10 bases fitting TRBD2. This CDR3 spans 14 amino acids. Germline V CDR1 and CDR2: KGHDR, SFDVKD. The ends lost 6 bases at V and 3 bases at J; junction bases unmatched: 3. In nucleotides, the CDR3 is TGTGCCACCAGTTCTAGCGGGAGTAAAGAGACCCAGTACTTC. Residues: CATSSSGSKETQYF.

In its sample, this clonotype was seen a few times. The V call is TRBV12-3 or TRBV12-4, the J call TRBJ2-1, with TRBD2 matching 10 bases. The CDR3 is 16 residues long. The trim removed 2 bases at V and 3 bases at J, leaving 4 bases unmatched. The CDR3 loop is CASSLSGGAIYNEQFF. The CDR3 nucleotides are TGTGCCAGCAGTTTAAGCGGGGGGGCCATCTACAATGAGCAGTTCTTC.

The table lists this clonotype with a few counts. The chain joins TRBV29-1 to TRBJ2-1; tentative D call: TRBD2 (7 bases). V dropped 5 bases and J dropped 1 base, with 24 bases sitting between them. Germline CDR1 and CDR2: SQVTM and ANQGSEA. CDR3 length: 18 amino acids. The CDR3 reads CSVSEGGLAGVSYNEQFF. CDR3 nucleotides: TGCAGCGTTTCTGAAGGGGGTCTGGCGGGAGTGTCCTACAATGAGCAGTTCTTC.

To note about this clonotype: A much larger clone sits a single nucleotide away, making a read error possible. V and J are TRBV5-1 and TRBJ2-1; D call uncertain. In germline, CDR1 is SGHRS, CDR2 YFSETQ. The length of the CDR3 is 13 residues. CDR3 sequence (DNA): TGCGCCAGCAGCTTGGGTAGGGTCGATGAGGAGTTCTTC. Amino acids: CASSLGRVDEEFF.

This clonotype was picked up many times. This chain joins TRBV27 and TRBJ2-1, with TRBD1 matching 7 bases. Germline V gene lookup returns CDR1 MNHEY and CDR2 SMNVEV (reference sequence). V dropped 2 bases and J dropped 10; count of bases not matched to a gene: 5. There are 13 residues in the CDR3. CDR3 nucleotides: TGTGCCAGCAGTTTACAACCACAGGGGGAGCAGTTCTTC. It encodes CASSLQPQGEQFF.

This clonotype was found a few times. The chain links TRBV19 to TRBJ2-4; TRBD1 or TRBD2 may be the D gene (5 bases each). Trimming stripped 4 bases from V and 5 bases from J, with 12 bases between. CDR3 length: 14 residues. Germline V CDR1 and CDR2: LNHDA, SQIVND (reference sequence). The CDR3 coding sequence is TGTGCCAGTAGTAAGCGGCTAGGGGAAAACATTCAGTACTTC. It translates to CASSKRLGENIQYF.

In its sample, this clonotype was seen many times. V and J are TRBV6-5 and TRBJ2-7; no clear D. The CDR3 loop spans 13 amino acids. Trimming removed 2 bases at V and 5 bases at J, with 10 bases between. CDR1 MNHEY and CDR2 SVGAGI come from the germline V gene. DNA of the CDR3: TGTGCCAGCAGTTACGGGCCAAATAACGAGCAGTACTTC. The encoded protein is CASSYGPNNEQYF.

Notes on this clonotype: At one end, the junction sequence differs from germline, possibly due to a read error. The chain has TRBV5-1 and TRBJ2-1; D might be TRBD1 or TRBD2, each matching 5 bases. The CDR3 covers 13 residues. Germline loops: CDR1 SGHRS, CDR2 YFSETQ. CDR3 in amino acids: CASRLGERNEQFF. CDR3 in DNA: TGCGCCAGCAGATTGGGGGAGCGCAATGAGCAGTTCTTC. Filled out from reference TRBV5-1 and TRBJ2-1, the complete variable domain reads KAGVTQTPRYLIKTRGQQVTLSCSPISGHRSVSWYQQTPGQGLQFLFEYFSETQRNKGNFPGRFSGRQFSNSRSEMNVSTLELGDSALYLCASRLGERNEQFFGPGTRLTVL.

This clonotype has only a few counts. This chain joins TRBV29-1 and TRBJ2-5, with D possibly being TRBD2 (6 bases). The CDR3 has 16 amino acids. Per the germline V gene, CDR1 is SQVTM and CDR2 is ANQGSEA. V was clipped by 4 bases and J by 3 bases, with 21 bases between them. The CDR3, as DNA: TGCAGCGTTGGCTCCGGGCGGGGAGTAGCTGAAGAGACCCAGTACTTC. Translated: CSVGSGRGVAEETQYF.

This clonotype appeared a few times. V is TRBV11-2 and J is TRBJ2-2, with TRBD1 matching 11 bases. This CDR3 spans 18 amino acids. Germline trimming cut 3 bases from V and 7 bases from J; bases unmatched to any gene: 13. Germline V gene lookup returns CDR1 SGHAT and CDR2 FQNNGV. In nucleotides, the CDR3 is TGTGCCAGCAGCTTTCCTCTTCGGACAGGGGGCTATGACGGGGAGCTGTTTTTT. It translates to CASSFPLRTGGYDGELFF.